The clone carrying this T cell receptor (beta chain) was found a few times. This sample was included in a study of identical twins. Trimming stripped 4 bases from V and 5 bases from J, with 11 bases between. This CDR3 region has 13 residues. TCRdb reanalysed the 5' RACE reads using MiXCR and keeps one entry per CDR3 protein. This repertoire shows about 690,000 distinct CDR3 sequences, 21% found once; its top ten account for approximately 4.5%. Another study also made use of these data, one on T cells expressing NK-cell markers.

This TCR was sampled from a woman in her late teens or twenties in good health. Sequenced sample: PBMCs. The genes are TRBV12-3 or TRBV12-4 and TRBJ1-1; D remains ambiguous. The CDR3 DNA is TGTGCCAGCAGTTCCCTGAGCAGGACTGAAGCTTTCTTT. Translation gives CASSSLSRTEAFF.